This T cell receptor (beta chain) was sequenced for a study of T cell changes during pregnancy in multiple sclerosis. The repertoire was sequenced with immunoSEQ multiplex PCR; TCRdb's copy has only in-frame clones and lacks some. This table holds about 79,000 clones, about 89% found once. Trimming pared 0 bases from V and 12 bases from J, leaving 11 bases between. CDR1 and CDR2 (germline): SGHDN, FVKESK. This CDR3 is 12 amino acids long. The chain uses TRBV14 and TRBJ1-2; tentatively, D is TRBD1 (5 bases). The source of this sequence is a female donor with multiple sclerosis, enrolled in a pregnancy study. The sample was CD4+ T cells from peripheral blood mononuclear cells, taken in the second trimester of pregnancy. CDR3 in DNA: TGTGCCAGCAGCCAAGATGGGGGAGGCCACACCTTC. Protein sequence: CASSQDGGGHTF.